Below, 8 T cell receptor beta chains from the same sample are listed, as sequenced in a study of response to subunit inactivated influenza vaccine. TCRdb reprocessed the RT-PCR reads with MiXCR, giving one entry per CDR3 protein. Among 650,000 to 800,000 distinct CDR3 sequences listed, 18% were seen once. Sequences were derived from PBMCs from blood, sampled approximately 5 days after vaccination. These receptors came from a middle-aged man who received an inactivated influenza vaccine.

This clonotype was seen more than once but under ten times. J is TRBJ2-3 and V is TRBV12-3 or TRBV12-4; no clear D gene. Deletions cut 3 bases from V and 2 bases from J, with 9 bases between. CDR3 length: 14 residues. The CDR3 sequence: CASSFRPITDTQYF. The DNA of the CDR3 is TGTGCCAGCAGTTTCCGACCGATCACAGATACGCAGTATTTT.

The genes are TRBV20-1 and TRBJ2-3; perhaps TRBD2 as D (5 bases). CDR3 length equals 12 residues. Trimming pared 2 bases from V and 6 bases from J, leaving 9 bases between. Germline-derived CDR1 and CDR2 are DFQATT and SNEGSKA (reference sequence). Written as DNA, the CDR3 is TGCAGTGCTAGATCGGACTCCGATACGCAGTATTTT. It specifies CSARSDSDTQYF.

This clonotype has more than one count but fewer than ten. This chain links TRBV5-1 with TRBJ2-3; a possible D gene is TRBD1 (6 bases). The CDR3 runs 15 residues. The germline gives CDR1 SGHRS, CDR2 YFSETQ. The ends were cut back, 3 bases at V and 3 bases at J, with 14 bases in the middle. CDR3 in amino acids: CASSSIGQWTDTQYF. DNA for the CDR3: TGCGCCAGCAGCTCAATCGGACAGTGGACAGATACGCAGTATTTT.

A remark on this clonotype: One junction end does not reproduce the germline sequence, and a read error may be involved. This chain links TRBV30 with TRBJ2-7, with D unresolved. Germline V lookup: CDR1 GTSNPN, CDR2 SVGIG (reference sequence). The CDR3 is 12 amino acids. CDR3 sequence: CAWSHSSCEQYF. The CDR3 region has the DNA TGTGCCTGGAGTCATAGCTCCTGCGAGCAGTACTTC.

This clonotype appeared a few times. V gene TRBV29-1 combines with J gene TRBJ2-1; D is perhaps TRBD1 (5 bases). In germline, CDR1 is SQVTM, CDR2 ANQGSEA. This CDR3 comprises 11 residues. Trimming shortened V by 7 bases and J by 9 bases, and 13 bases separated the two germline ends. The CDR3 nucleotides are TGCAGCGCAGGGTTCAGGTCTGAGCAGTTCTTC. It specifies CSAGFRSEQFF.

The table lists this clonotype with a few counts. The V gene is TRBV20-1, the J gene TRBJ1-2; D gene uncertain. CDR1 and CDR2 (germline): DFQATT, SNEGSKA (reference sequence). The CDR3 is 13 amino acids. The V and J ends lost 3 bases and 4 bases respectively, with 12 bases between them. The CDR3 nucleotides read TGCAGTGCTAGCAGCCCAGAAGTCTATGGCTACACCTTC. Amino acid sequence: CSASSPEVYGYTF.

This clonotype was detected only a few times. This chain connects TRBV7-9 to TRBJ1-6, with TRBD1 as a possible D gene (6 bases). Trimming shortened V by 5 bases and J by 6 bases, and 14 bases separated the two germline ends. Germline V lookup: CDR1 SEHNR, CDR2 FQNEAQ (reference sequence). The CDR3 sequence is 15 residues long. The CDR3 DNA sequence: TGTGCCAGCAGCCCCAGGGGTCAGGGTAATTCACCCCTCCACTTT. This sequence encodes CASSPRGQGNSPLHF.

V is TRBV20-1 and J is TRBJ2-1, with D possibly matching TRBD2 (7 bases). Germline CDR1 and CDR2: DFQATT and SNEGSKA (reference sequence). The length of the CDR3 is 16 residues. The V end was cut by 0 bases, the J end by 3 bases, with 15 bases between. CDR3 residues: CSAREGGGGSYNEQFF. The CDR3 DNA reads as TGCAGTGCTAGAGAAGGGGGGGGCGGGAGCTACAATGAGCAGTTCTTC.